This is a list of T cell receptor beta chains from one sample in a study of beta chain features in type 1 diabetes. Measured with immunoSEQ multiplex PCR; TCRdb has only the in-frame clones, and not every one. Altogether fewer than 400,000 clones are present, about a tenth being singletons, with the ten largest covering roughly 0.99%. The sequenced material came from central memory CD4+ T cells from blood. The receptors were sampled from a man younger than 40 with type 1 diabetes. Both conserved end residues are part of each CDR3. Each record gives: J gene, V gene, clone size, D gene, CDR3 protein, CDR3 DNA. D genes are given only for firm matches. Size is stated for part of the rows, as once, few or many counts, or as a class when the clone is expanded.

TRBJ2-5 TRBV5-1 few . CASSLGPALETQYF TGCGCCAGCAGCTTGGGCCCAGCGTTGGAGACCCAGTACTTC
TRBJ2-7 TRBV7-6 few . CASSLGGQSYEQYF TGTGCCAGCAGCTTGGGGGGCCAGTCCTACGAGCAGTACTTC
TRBJ1-2 TRBV4-1 . . CASSQQLNRAGGYTF TGCGCCAGCAGCCAACAACTTAACAGGGCGGGCGGCTACACCTTC
TRBJ1-1 TRBV2 . . CASSEGSSWTEAFF TGTGCCAGCAGTGAAGGCTCCTCCTGGACTGAAGCTTTCTTT
TRBJ1-1 TRBV27 few . CASSLRPNRGEAFF TGTGCCAGCAGTTTACGTCCGAATAGGGGTGAAGCTTTCTTT
TRBJ1-2 TRBV4-3 . . CASSPLTGPYGYTF TGCGCCAGCAGCCCCTTAACAGGCCCATATGGCTACACCTTC
TRBJ1-1 TRBV27 few . CASSLLKGSEAFF TGTGCCAGCAGTTTATTGAAGGGCTCCGAAGCTTTCTTT
TRBJ2-7 TRBV19 few . CASRPTGTNQREQYF TGTGCCAGTAGGCCAACCGGGACAAACCAGCGGGAGCAGTACTTC
TRBJ1-1 TRBV10-3 few . CAGSTLGDTEAFF TGTGCCGGCTCTACCCTGGGTGACACTGAAGCTTTCTTT
TRBJ2-2 TRBV13 many . CASSLDLGTGELFF TGTGCCAGCAGCCTCGATCTAGGGACCGGGGAGCTGTTTTTT
TRBJ2-3 TRBV5-5 many TRBD2 CASSSNLAGGPDTQYF TGTGCCAGCAGCTCGAACCTAGCGGGGGGCCCGGATACGCAGTATTTT
TRBJ1-5 TRBV4-3 . . CASSQEGHPNQPQHF TGCGCCAGCAGCCAAGAAGGACACCCGAATCAGCCCCAGCATTTT
TRBJ1-1 TRBV7-9 few . CASSLGFSVNTEAFF TGTGCCAGCAGCTTAGGTTTTTCCGTGAACACTGAAGCTTTCTTT
TRBJ2-7 TRBV28 few . CASSRGSSYEQYF TGTGCCAGCAGTCGGGGTAGCTCCTACGAGCAGTACTTC
TRBJ2-7 TRBV7-2 many . CASSPPNSYEQYF TGTGCCAGCAGCCCCCCGAATTCCTACGAGCAGTACTTC
TRBJ2-3 TRBV6-1 few . CASRDGSRGTDTQYF TGTGCCAGCAGAGACGGGAGCAGGGGCACAGATACGCAGTATTTT
TRBJ1-1 TRBV13 many . CASSLEGQVKAFF TGTGCCAGCAGCTTAGAGGGACAAGTGAAAGCTTTCTTT
TRBJ1-1 TRBV5-1 few . CASSYDGGFGTEAFF TGCGCCAGCAGCTATGACGGAGGGTTCGGGACTGAAGCTTTCTTT
TRBJ2-7 TRBV4-3 few TRBD1 CASSQDTGVGSYEQYF TGCGCCAGCAGCCAAGACACAGGGGTAGGCTCCTACGAGCAGTACTTC
TRBJ2-3 TRBV15 . TRBD2 CATRPPAGGRDTQYF TGTGCCACCCGACCCCCAGCGGGGGGGAGAGATACGCAGTATTTT
TRBJ1-3 TRBV29-1 few . CSVERRNTIYF TGCAGCGTTGAAAGGCGAAACACCATATATTTT
TRBJ1-4 TRBV5-1 . TRBD1 CASSPLTGGHEKLFF TGCGCCAGCAGCCCTCTGACAGGGGGCCACGAAAAACTGTTTTTT
TRBJ1-2 TRBV5-1 . . CASSLGGNYGYTF TGCGCCAGCAGCTTAGGAGGGAACTATGGCTACACCTTC
TRBJ2-3 TRBV7-8 few . CASSLVGQPTDTQYF TGTGCCAGCAGCTTAGTAGGACAGCCCACAGATACGCAGTATTTT
TRBJ2-7 TRBV4-3 . . CASSQDLGTYLHF TGCGCCAGCAGCCAAGATCTAGGGACGTATTTACACTTC
TRBJ2-5 TRBV30 few . CAWSVIAEGGETQYF TGTGCCTGGAGTGTCATAGCGGAGGGGGGGGAGACCCAGTACTTC
TRBJ2-5 TRBV7-2 . TRBD1 CASSPQPGQQETQYF TGTGCCAGCAGCCCTCAACCGGGACAGCAAGAGACCCAGTACTTC